The T cell receptor beta chain under discussion was sequenced for a study of T cell repertoires in cytomegalovirus infection. Study-wide results and limits: Across the ex vivo response, the dominant clonotypes were HLA-C-restricted CMV-specific TCR beta clonotypes.

TCRdb reprocessed the reads via MiXCR and lists one record per CDR3 protein. The repertoire holds roughly 120,000 distinct CDR3 sequences, with over 9% as singletons. The trim removed 5 bases at V and 5 bases at J, leaving 9 bases unmatched. The CDR3 runs to 14 residues. Germline-derived CDR1 and CDR2 are MNHEY and SMNVEV (reference sequence). With respect to this clonotype: What it binds is not known.

Input material: PBMCs, sequenced either directly or after in vitro stimulation (not recorded which). The receptor's source is a human donor in good health (CMV status not recorded). Some clones in this sample may be carry-over from other donors' samples. The chain carries TRBV27 and TRBJ2-7, with 7 bases matching TRBD1. The CDR3 loop is CASSPRTGVNEQYV. In nucleotides, the CDR3 is TGTGCCAGCAGTCCCCGGACAGGCGTCAACGAGCAGTACGTC.